These 14 T cell receptor beta chains came from one sample sequenced in a study of technical replicates of blood from a handful of donors. Sequencing was performed with immunoSEQ multiplex PCR; in TCRdb, only in-frame clones are kept and a portion is missing. Of roughly 100,000 clones listed, 85% to 95% are singletons. Source material: T cells isolated from PBMCs. The receptors derive from a human donor in good health.

This chain uses TRBV18 with TRBJ1-2, with 9 bases matching TRBD1. The CDR3 has 14 amino acids. Trimming cost V 6 bases and J 8 bases; bases outside gene matches: 10. CDR1 and CDR2 from the germline V gene are KGHSH and LQKENI. The CDR3 DNA reads as TGTGCCAGCTCCCCCGGGACAGGGACAGACGGCTACACCTTC. The encoded protein is CASSPGTGTDGYTF.

The chain joins TRBV27 to TRBJ2-1, with D hard to call. The germline V gene encodes CDR1 MNHEY and CDR2 SMNVEV (reference sequence). This CDR3 is built from 14 residues. V was trimmed by 2 bases and J by 2 bases, leaving 7 bases between them. The CDR3: CASSLQTTYNEQFF. The CDR3 DNA sequence: TGTGCCAGCAGTTTACAGACAACCTACAATGAGCAGTTCTTC.

The chain combines TRBV6-1 with TRBJ1-2; no firm D call. Trimming left V 1 base short and J 0 bases short, with 9 bases between. CDR3 length equals 15 residues. Germline V gives CDR1 MNHNS, CDR2 SASEGT. This chain's CDR3 is CASSEVVTTNYGYTF. Written as DNA, the CDR3 is TGTGCCAGCAGTGAAGTAGTAACCACTAACTATGGCTACACCTTC.

V gene TRBV5-1 combines with J gene TRBJ2-3; 7 bases line up with TRBD2. Losses at the gene ends were 4 bases for V and 1 base for J; bases not matched to a gene: 9. Germline CDR1 is SGHRS and CDR2 is YFSETQ. The CDR3 consists of 16 residues. The CDR3 is CASSAHRDYGTDTQYF. Written as DNA, the CDR3 is TGCGCCAGCAGCGCCCACCGGGACTATGGCACAGATACGCAGTATTTT. Full variable domain (outside the CDR3, taken from reference TRBV5-1 and TRBJ2-3): KAGVTQTPRYLIKTRGQQVTLSCSPISGHRSVSWYQQTPGQGLQFLFEYFSETQRNKGNFPGRFSGRQFSNSRSEMNVSTLELGDSALYLCASSAHRDYGTDTQYFGPGTRLTVL.

This clone was seen only once. This chain links TRBV6-1 with TRBJ1-3; D possibly corresponds to TRBD1 (5 bases). V gave up 6 bases and J gave up 8 bases, with 20 bases separating them. Germline loops: CDR1 MNHNS, CDR2 SASEGT. The CDR3 is 15 residues long. The CDR3 bases are TGTGCCAGCAGGGGACGCGGGACTATCGCGTACACCATATATTTT. As protein: CASRGRGTIAYTIYF.

The genes are TRBV5-4 and TRBJ1-2; D may be TRBD1 (5 bases). Trimming took 0 bases from V and 7 from J, leaving 13 bases between them. The CDR3 runs 14 residues. CDR1 and CDR2 (germline): SGHNT, YYREEE (reference sequence). In DNA form, the CDR3 reads TGTGCCAGCAGCTTGGGTGTTAGGGGAGGTGGCTACACCTTC. Protein product: CASSLGVRGGGYTF.

The chain links TRBV5-1 to TRBJ2-7; TRBD1 agrees at 9 bases. J gave up 5 bases and V 4 bases, and 7 bases lay outside the gene matches. This CDR3 contains 14 residues. CDR1 and CDR2 from the germline V gene are SGHRS and YFSETQ. CDR3 loop: CASSTTGGGDEQYF. The DNA for the CDR3 is TGCGCCAGCAGCACCACAGGGGGCGGGGACGAGCAGTACTTC. Drawing the rest from reference TRBV5-1 and TRBJ2-7, the complete variable domain is KAGVTQTPRYLIKTRGQQVTLSCSPISGHRSVSWYQQTPGQGLQFLFEYFSETQRNKGNFPGRFSGRQFSNSRSEMNVSTLELGDSALYLCASSTTGGGDEQYFGPGTRLTVT.

V is TRBV11-3 and J is TRBJ2-7; D ambiguous. Germline CDR1 and CDR2: SGHNT and YENEEA. CDR3 size: 14 residues. With 1 base removed from V and 1 base from J, the gap between germline ends came to 8 bases. The CDR3, as DNA: TGTGCCAGCAGCTTAGTTGCGGCATCCTACGAGCAGTACTTC. This codes for CASSLVAASYEQYF.

This clone was detected once. This rearrangement joins TRBV5-1 to TRBJ1-2; TRBD1 matches 10 bases. Germline loops: CDR1 SGHRS, CDR2 YFSETQ. This CDR3 is built from 19 residues. The V and J ends lost 0 bases and 1 base, in that order; junction bases with no gene match: 12. The DNA for the CDR3 is TGCGCCAGCAGCTTGGCCCCAAGTAGACAGGGGGCCTTTAACTATGGCTACACCTTC. It yields the protein CASSLAPSRQGAFNYGYTF.

CDR3 protein: CSVFFQGAYGYTF. The CDR3 DNA is TGCAGCGTTTTCTTCCAGGGGGCCTATGGCTACACCTTC. V and J are TRBV29-1 and TRBJ1-2; 8 bases line up with TRBD1. The CDR3 totals 13 residues. CDR1 and CDR2 (germline): SQVTM, ANQGSEA. V dropped 5 bases and J dropped 4; count of bases not matched to a gene: 6.

V and J are TRBV28 and TRBJ2-7, with a weak D call TRBD1 (6 bases). The CDR3 is 12 amino acids. Germline V gives CDR1 MDHEN, CDR2 SYDVKM. V was trimmed by 8 bases and J by 1 base, leaving 9 bases between them. CDR3 residues: CASEGGSYEQYF. CDR3 nucleotides: TGTGCCAGCGAAGGGGGTTCCTACGAGCAGTACTTC.

J is TRBJ2-7 and V is TRBV11-1, with 9 bases fitting TRBD2. This CDR3 has 15 amino acids. V lost 6 bases to trimming and J lost 6 bases; unmatched junction nucleotides: 12. From germline, CDR1 is SGHAT and CDR2 FQDESV (reference sequence). This CDR3 is CASRRGGTGTAEQYF. In DNA form, the CDR3 reads TGTGCCAGCAGGCGGGGGGGTACAGGGACCGCCGAGCAGTACTTC.

The CDR3 coding sequence is TGTGCCAGTAAGTTACAGGGGGATCAGCCCCAGCATTTT. It yields the protein CASKLQGDQPQHF. The rearrangement links TRBV19 to TRBJ1-5; 8 bases map to TRBD1. The germline CDR1 and CDR2 sequences are LNHDA and SQIVND (reference sequence). Losses at the gene ends were 7 bases for V and 5 bases for J; bases not matched to a gene: 4. This CDR3 region has 13 residues.

The chain recombines TRBV6-5 with TRBJ2-3; 11 positions match TRBD2. The ends lost 5 bases at V and 5 bases at J; junction bases unmatched: 3. This CDR3 has 14 amino acids. Germline values: CDR1 MNHEY, CDR2 SVGAGI. The DNA for the CDR3 is TGTGCCAGCAGTCTAGGACTAGCGGGAGATACGCAGTATTTT. This encodes CASSLGLAGDTQYF.